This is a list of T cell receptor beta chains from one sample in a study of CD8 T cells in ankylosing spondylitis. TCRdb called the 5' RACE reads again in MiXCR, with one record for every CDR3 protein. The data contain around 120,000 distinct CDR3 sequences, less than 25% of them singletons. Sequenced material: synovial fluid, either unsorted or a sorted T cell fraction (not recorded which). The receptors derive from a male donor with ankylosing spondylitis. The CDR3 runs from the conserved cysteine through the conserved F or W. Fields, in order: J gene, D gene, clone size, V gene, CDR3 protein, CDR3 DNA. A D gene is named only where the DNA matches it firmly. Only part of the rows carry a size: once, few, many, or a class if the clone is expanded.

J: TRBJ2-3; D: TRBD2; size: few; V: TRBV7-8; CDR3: CASSLVGLAGVGDTQYF; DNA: TGTGCCAGCAGCTTAGTGGGACTAGCGGGAGTTGGAGATACGCAGTATTTT
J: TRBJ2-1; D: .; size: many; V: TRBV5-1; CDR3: CASRQEPGRSYNEQFF; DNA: TGCGCCAGCAGACAGGAGCCGGGGCGCTCCTACAATGAGCAGTTCTTC
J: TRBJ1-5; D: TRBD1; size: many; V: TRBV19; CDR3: CASSIPPIRGHQPQHF; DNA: TGTGCCAGTAGTATCCCCCCTATAAGGGGGCATCAGCCCCAGCATTTT
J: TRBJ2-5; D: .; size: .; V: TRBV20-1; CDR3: CSARVFQRETQYF; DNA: TGCAGTGCTAGAGTTTTCCAGAGAGAGACCCAGTACTTC
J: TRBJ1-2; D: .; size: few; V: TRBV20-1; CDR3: CSARVGGGHGYTF; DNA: TGCAGTGCTAGAGTTGGGGGGGGGCACGGCTACACCTTC
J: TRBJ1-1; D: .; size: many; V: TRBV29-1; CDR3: CSVKDGPRAFF; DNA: TGCAGCGTGAAAGACGGGCCGCGCGCTTTCTTT
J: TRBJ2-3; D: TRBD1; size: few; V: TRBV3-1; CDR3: CASSQRTGSTDTQYF; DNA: TGTGCCAGCAGTCAAAGGACAGGTTCCACAGATACGCAGTATTTT
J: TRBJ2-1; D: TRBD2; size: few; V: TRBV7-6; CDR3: CASSLAGLAENEQFF; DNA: TGTGCCAGCAGCTTAGCCGGGCTAGCGGAAAATGAGCAGTTCTTC
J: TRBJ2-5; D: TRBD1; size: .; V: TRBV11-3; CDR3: CASSPHRGDVTQYF; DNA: TGTGCCAGCAGCCCCCACAGGGGCGACGTGACCCAGTACTTC
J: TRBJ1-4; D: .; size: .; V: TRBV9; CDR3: CASSRGANEKLFF; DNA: TGTGCCAGCAGCAGGGGGGCTAATGAAAAACTGTTTTTT
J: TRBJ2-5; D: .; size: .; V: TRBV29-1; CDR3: CSVEENGGQYF; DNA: TGCAGCGTTGAAGAGAACGGGGGCCAGTACTTC
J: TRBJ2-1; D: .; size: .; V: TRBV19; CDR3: CASRRLGGNEQFF; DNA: TGTGCCAGTAGACGGTTGGGGGGCAATGAGCAGTTCTTC
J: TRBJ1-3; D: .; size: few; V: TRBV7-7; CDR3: CASSLAYPPGNTIYF; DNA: TGTGCCAGCAGCTTAGCCTACCCACCTGGAAACACCATATATTTT
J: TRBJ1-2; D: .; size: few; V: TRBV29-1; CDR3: CSVEKGDGYTF; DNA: TGCAGCGTTGAAAAAGGGGATGGCTACACCTTC
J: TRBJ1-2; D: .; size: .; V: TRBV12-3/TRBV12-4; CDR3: CASSLRPSNYGYTF; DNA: TGTGCCAGCAGTCTCCGGCCGAGTAACTATGGCTACACCTTC
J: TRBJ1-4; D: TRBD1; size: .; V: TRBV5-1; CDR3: CASSFSGTGAEKLFF; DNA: TGCGCCAGCAGCTTCTCCGGGACAGGGGCCGAAAAACTGTTTTTT
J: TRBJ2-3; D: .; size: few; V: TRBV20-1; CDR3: CSANGGAFTDTQYF; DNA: TGCAGTGCTAATGGGGGAGCGTTCACAGATACGCAGTATTTT
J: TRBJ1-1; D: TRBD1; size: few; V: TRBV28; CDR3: CASRDVTGSEAFF; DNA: TGTGCCAGCAGGGACGTGACAGGGTCTGAAGCTTTCTTT
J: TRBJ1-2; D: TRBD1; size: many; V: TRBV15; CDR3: CATSRVAAGQETYGYTF; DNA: TGTGCCACCAGCAGAGTGGCGGCGGGACAGGAAACTTATGGCTACACCTTC
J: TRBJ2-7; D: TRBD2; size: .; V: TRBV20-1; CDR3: CSARPLAGSYEQYF; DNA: TGCAGTGCTAGACCACTAGCGGGGTCCTACGAGCAGTACTTC
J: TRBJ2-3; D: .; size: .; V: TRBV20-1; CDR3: CSAGKPTDTQYF; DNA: TGCAGTGCTGGAAAGCCCACAGATACGCAGTATTTT
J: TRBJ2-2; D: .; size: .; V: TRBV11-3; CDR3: CASSLGEVSGELFF; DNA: TGTGCCAGCAGCTTAGGGGAAGTTTCCGGGGAGCTGTTTTTT
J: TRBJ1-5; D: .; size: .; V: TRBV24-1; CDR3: CATAEFGSQPQHF; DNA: TGTGCCACCGCAGAATTCGGCAGTCAGCCCCAGCATTTT
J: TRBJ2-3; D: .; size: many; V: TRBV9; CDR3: CASSVTWGSTDTQYF; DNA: TGTGCCAGCAGCGTAACGTGGGGCAGCACAGATACGCAGTATTTT
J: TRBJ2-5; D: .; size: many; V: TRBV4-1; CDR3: CASSQDPPGAVGETQYF; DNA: TGCGCCAGCAGCCAAGATCCCCCGGGGGCGGTGGGAGAGACCCAGTACTTC
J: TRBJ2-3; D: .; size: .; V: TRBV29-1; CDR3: CSVGTVVVADTQYF; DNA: TGCAGCGTTGGGACAGTGGTCGTGGCAGATACGCAGTATTTT
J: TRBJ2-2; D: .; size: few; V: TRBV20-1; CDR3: CSARDLMWGTNTGELFF; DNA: TGCAGTGCTAGAGATTTGATGTGGGGGACGAACACCGGGGAGCTGTTTTTT